Listed below are T cell receptor beta chains from one sample, sequenced in a study of blood T cell repertoires in COVID-19. Here immunoSEQ multiplex PCR was the method, and the copy in TCRdb shows in-frame clones only, minus some. The sample yields hundreds of thousands of clones, about nine tenths seen once. Material for sequencing was PBMCs or T cells enriched from blood (not recorded which). The receptors shown here come from a woman under 40 with acute COVID-19. Each CDR3 is given with its conserved first and last residue. The order of the fields is V gene, J gene, D gene, clone size, CDR3 DNA, CDR3 protein. D genes are given only for firm matches. A clone size is listed for some rows: how often the clone was seen (once, few, many), or a class if it is expanded.

TRBV4-2,TRBJ2-3,NA,NA,TGTGCCAGCAGCCAAGAAGAGGGGGGGAGCACAGATACGCAGTATTTT,CASSQEEGGSTDTQYF
TRBV6-1,TRBJ2-1,NA,few,TGTGCCAGCAGTGAAGGCCGGAATGAGCAGTTCTTC,CASSEGRNEQFF
TRBV10-3,TRBJ1-1,TRBD1,few,TGTGCCATCAGCGGAACTACCCGGGACAGGGGGCCGAACACTGAAGCTTTCTTT,CAISGTTRDRGPNTEAFF
TRBV9,TRBJ2-1,NA,NA,TGTGCCAGCGCCCCGGGCCAGGGGCTCAATGAGCAGTTCTTC,CASAPGQGLNEQFF
TRBV10-3,TRBJ2-1,NA,NA,TGTGCCATCAGTACTGACAGGCTTGACAATGAGCAGTTCTTC,CAISTDRLDNEQFF
TRBV7-2,TRBJ1-5,TRBD1,NA,TGTGCCAGCAGCTTAAACGCAGGGGGAGATCAGCCCCAGCATTTT,CASSLNAGGDQPQHF
TRBV10-2,TRBJ1-5,TRBD1,few,TGCGCCAGCAGAGGACAGGGGCCGCTCCTAGCAAATCAGCCCCAGCATTTT,CASRGQGPLLANQPQHF
TRBV19,TRBJ1-2,NA,NA,TGTGCCACTACCCCGCTCGACTATGGCTACACCTTC,CATTPLDYGYTF
TRBV4-1,TRBJ1-2,TRBD1,NA,TGCGCCAGCAGCCAAGAAATAGTGGACAGGGAGTACTATGGCTACACCTTC,CASSQEIVDREYYGYTF
TRBV2,TRBJ2-3,TRBD1,NA,TGTGCCAGCAGTGCTGGGGACAGGGGTATTACAGATACGCAGTATTTT,CASSAGDRGITDTQYF
TRBV5-1,TRBJ2-5,NA,NA,TGCGCCAGCAGCACGGGACTCGTGCAAGAGACCCAGTACTTC,CASSTGLVQETQYF
TRBV7-2,TRBJ1-2,NA,NA,TGTGCCAGCACCCCATATGGGGGGGTCTATGGCTACACCTTC,CASTPYGGVYGYTF
TRBV6-2/TRBV6-3,TRBJ2-6,NA,NA,TGTGCCAGCAGTTACAGCTTTTCTGGGGCCAACGTCCTGACTTTC,CASSYSFSGANVLTF
TRBV19,TRBJ1-6,TRBD1,NA,TGTGCCAGTAGTATAGCGACAGGGTGGAATTCACCCCTCCACTTT,CASSIATGWNSPLHF
TRBV6-5,TRBJ1-2,TRBD1,many,TGTGCCAGCAGTTATCCCCCGGGACAGGGGAACTATGGCTACACCTTC,CASSYPPGQGNYGYTF
TRBV19,TRBJ1-5,NA,NA,TGTGCCAGTAGTATTGGGCACGGTCAGCATTTT,CASSIGHGQHF
TRBV5-4,TRBJ2-1,TRBD2,NA,TGTGCCAGCAGCCTGAGCGGGGGGGCGTACAATGAGCAGTTCTTC,CASSLSGGAYNEQFF
TRBV10-3,TRBJ1-2,NA,NA,TGTGCCATCTGGCAGGGACACGGCTACACCTTC,CAIWQGHGYTF
TRBV4-1,TRBJ1-2,NA,NA,TGCGCCAGCAGCCTAGACGGAGCTAACTATGGCTACACCTTC,CASSLDGANYGYTF
TRBV7-9,TRBJ2-7,NA,NA,TGTGCCAGCAGCTCCCGGGACAACTACGAGCAGTACTTC,CASSSRDNYEQYF
TRBV5-1,TRBJ2-7,TRBD1,NA,TGCGCCAGCAGCTTGGAGGGGGCAGGGTGGGACTACGAGCAGTACTTC,CASSLEGAGWDYEQYF
TRBV7-3,TRBJ2-2,NA,NA,TGTGCCAGCAGCTTAACTAGCACGAACACCGGGGAGCTGTTTTTT,CASSLTSTNTGELFF
TRBV7-3,TRBJ2-3,NA,NA,TGTGCAAGCTCGCGGGGCCCCACAGATACGCAGTATTTT,CASSRGPTDTQYF
TRBV9,TRBJ2-2,NA,NA,TGTGCCAGCAGCGTGGGCTTATACACCGGGGAGCTGTTTTTT,CASSVGLYTGELFF
TRBV5-6,TRBJ2-7,NA,NA,TGTGCCAGCAGCTTGGGGGGGAGGCTCTACGAGCAGTACTTC,CASSLGGRLYEQYF
TRBV3-1/TRBV3-2,TRBJ1-4,NA,NA,TGTGCCAGCTCTTGGGAGGCAACTAATGAAAAACTGTTTTTT,CASSWEATNEKLFF
TRBV29-1,TRBJ1-2,TRBD1,NA,TGCAGCGTTGACGCCGACAGGGGACTCTATGGCTACACCTTC,CSVDADRGLYGYTF
TRBV7-6,TRBJ1-1,NA,NA,TGTGCCAGCAGCTATAACCCACAGGGAATGAACACTGAAGCTTTCTTT,CASSYNPQGMNTEAFF
TRBV29-1,TRBJ2-2,NA,NA,TGCAGCGTTGACGGCAGGGGTAACACCGGGGAGCTGTTTTTT,CSVDGRGNTGELFF
TRBV5-1,TRBJ2-1,TRBD2,NA,TGCGCCAGCAGCTTCGCGGGGGGTACCTACAATGAGCAGTTCTTC,CASSFAGGTYNEQFF
TRBV9,TRBJ2-3,NA,NA,TGTGCCAGCAGCGAGGGAGAGTCCACAGATACGCAGTATTTT,CASSEGESTDTQYF
TRBV3-1/TRBV3-2,TRBJ2-5,NA,NA,TGTGCCAGCAGCCAAGAAGTGGGAGCCCAAGAGACCCAGTACTTC,CASSQEVGAQETQYF
TRBV6-5,TRBJ2-1,NA,once,TGTGCCAGCAGCCTTAATGAGCAGTTCTTC,CASSLNEQFF
TRBV9,TRBJ2-3,TRBD1,NA,TGTGCCAGCAGCGTACTACAGGGGCCAGATACGCAGTATTTT,CASSVLQGPDTQYF
TRBV25-1,TRBJ2-3,NA,NA,TGTGCCAGCGGGAGCGACGGACGGGCCCCAGATACGCAGTATTTT,CASGSDGRAPDTQYF
TRBV10-3,TRBJ1-2,TRBD1,NA,TGTGCCATCAGAGGGACAGGGGCCACCTATGGCTACACCTTC,CAIRGTGATYGYTF
TRBV23-1,TRBJ2-7,TRBD2,NA,TGCGCCAGCAGTCAACCTCCGGGACTAGCAAACGAGCAGTACTTC,CASSQPPGLANEQYF
TRBV14,TRBJ2-2,NA,NA,NA,CASSHNFGAGELFF
TRBV3-1/TRBV3-2,TRBJ2-3,TRBD1,NA,TGTGCCAGCAGCCAAGTCCCTCGGACAGGGGGCATCAAAGATACGCAGTATTTT,CASSQVPRTGGIKDTQYF
TRBV3-1/TRBV3-2,TRBJ1-1,NA,few,TGTGCCAGCAGCCAAGGACGGGGGTGGGGCACTGAAGCTTTCTTT,CASSQGRGWGTEAFF
TRBV15,TRBJ1-1,NA,NA,TGTGCCACCAGCAGAGGTATCCGGAACACTGAAGCTTTCTTT,CATSRGIRNTEAFF
TRBV18,TRBJ1-5,NA,NA,TGTGCCAGCTCACCCGAACTTCCAGGGGCTCTAAGCAATCAGCCCCAGCATTTT,CASSPELPGALSNQPQHF
TRBV5-1,TRBJ2-7,NA,NA,TGCGCCAGCAGCTTGGGCGGTATTTACGAGCAGTACTTC,CASSLGGIYEQYF
TRBV6-5,TRBJ2-7,TRBD1,NA,TGTGCCAGCAGAAAGGGACAGTACTACGAGCAGTACTTC,CASRKGQYYEQYF
TRBV2,TRBJ2-1,NA,NA,TGTGCCAGCAGAGGACTCAGCTCCTACAATGAGCAGTTCTTC,CASRGLSSYNEQFF
TRBV12-3/TRBV12-4,TRBJ1-2,NA,few,TGTGCCAGCGGGGAGGGGAGCTATGGCTACACCTTC,CASGEGSYGYTF
TRBV5-6,TRBJ1-2,NA,many,TGTGCCAGCAGGTGGGCCGCTTCGGGGGGCTACACCTTC,CASRWAASGGYTF
TRBV10-1,TRBJ2-3,TRBD2,NA,TGCGCCAGCAGTGGCGGGACTAGCGGGGGTGCAGATACGCAGTATTTT,CASSGGTSGGADTQYF
TRBV6-5,TRBJ1-2,NA,NA,TGTGCCAGCAGTAGAACTCTGCGGGGGGCCGGGGGCTACACCTTC,CASSRTLRGAGGYTF
TRBV5-1,TRBJ1-4,TRBD1,few,TGCGCCAGCAGCTGGACAGGGGGTGAAAAACTGTTTTTT,CASSWTGGEKLFF
TRBV19,TRBJ1-6,NA,NA,TGTGCCAGTAGTATAGGCCTCGGGAATTCACCCCTCCACTTT,CASSIGLGNSPLHF
TRBV25-1,TRBJ2-7,TRBD1,NA,TGTGCCAGCAGTGAACCACGGACAGGCGATTCCTACGAGCAGTACTTC,CASSEPRTGDSYEQYF
TRBV2,TRBJ1-2,NA,NA,TGTGCCAGCAGTGAACTCGGGGCTAACTATGGCTACACCTTC,CASSELGANYGYTF
TRBV4-1,TRBJ1-6,NA,NA,TGCGCCAGCAGCCAAGACAGGGCCAATTCACCCCTCCACTTT,CASSQDRANSPLHF